The present T cell receptor beta chain was sequenced within a study of Graves' ophthalmopathy and Graves' hyperthyroidism. CDR1 is SGHTA, CDR2 FQGNSA, per germline. CDR3 length equals 15 residues. Trimming took 4 bases from V and 0 from J, leaving 10 bases between them. This clonotype was counted only a few times. What it binds is not known. Study results and caveats: Ophthalmopathy progression prediction by the model yielded a sensitivity of about 71% and a specificity of 72.22%.

Where ophthalmopathy was absent within 18 months of follow-up, hyperthyroidism was stable. Establishment of the diagnosis relied upon clinical symptoms, serum thyroxine, TRAb, thyroid ultrasound and orbital computed tomography. PBMCs stemmed from 9 to 10 ml of fresh peripheral blood. Scientists amplified the TCR beta CDR3 regions from RNA transcripts. Amplification began with first-round RT-PCR using HTBI primers, then second-round multiplex PCR was performed. From the multiplex PCR reads, TCRdb called clonotypes with MiXCR, one entry per CDR3 protein. The table shows 680,000 or so distinct CDR3 sequences, with 20% to 25% occurring only once.

The chain is built from TRBV7-2 and TRBJ1-5, with a tentative D call TRBD1 (5 bases). Sequencing was performed on peripheral blood. The TCR originated in a young woman with stable Graves' hyperthyroidism. Some clones in this sample may be carry-over from other donors' samples. The CDR3 bases are TGTGCCAGCAGCTCCAGAGGGGATAGCAATCAGCCCCAGCATTTT. Its translation: CASSSRGDSNQPQHF. Together with reference TRBV7-2 and TRBJ1-5, the CDR3 gives the full variable domain: GAGVSQSPSNKVTEKGKDVELRCDPISGHTALYWYRQSLGQGLEFLIYFQGNSAPDKSGLPSDRFSAERTGGSVSTLTIQRTQQEDSAVYLCASSSRGDSNQPQHFGDGTRLSIL.